This T cell receptor beta chain was found in a study of T cells in localized non-small cell lung cancer. Points from the study as a whole: Turning up in adjacent lung were a median approximately 58 of the top 100 tumor clones. The greatest T cell clonality was found in uninvolved adjacent lung (higher than in tumor).

The CDR3 length is 11 residues. Trimming cost V 2 bases and J 9 bases, with 6 bases left between them. Germline V gives CDR1 SNHLY, CDR2 FYNNEI. A remark on this clone: The antigen remains unidentified.

The table came from immunoSEQ multiplex PCR; TCRdb's copy has only in-frame clones and leaves some out. The sample has about 74,000 clones, roughly 83% seen once; the top ten hold 1% to 1.5%. This sequence originates from a female donor older than 55 with stage I lung adenocarcinoma. V is TRBV2 and J is TRBJ2-3; D call uncertain. Sequenced here: peripheral blood, sampled before any cancer treatment. CDR3 in DNA: TGTGCCAGCAGTGAATGGGTGACGCAGTATTTT. It yields the protein CASSEWVTQYF.